A single sample gave rise to the 24 T cell receptor beta chains below, sequenced in a study of T cells in Graves' hyperthyroidism and ophthalmopathy. Amplification of TCR beta CDR3 regions was performed using RNA transcripts as template. When the TCR CDR3 underwent first-round RT-PCR, the HTBI primer set was used. Using its own MiXCR run on the multiplex PCR reads, TCRdb lists one record per CDR3 protein. The sample has about 640,000 distinct CDR3 sequences; roughly 15% are singletons. Sample: blood. All receptors come from a woman in her fifties or sixties with Graves' ophthalmopathy.

The chain recombines TRBV12-3 or TRBV12-4 with TRBJ2-3; D may correspond to TRBD1 or TRBD2 (5 bases each). The length of the CDR3 is 15 residues. Trimming took off 6 bases at V and 4 bases at J, with 17 bases between the two ends. CDR3 protein: CASSERGVGADTQYF. CDR3 sequence (DNA): TGTGCCAGCAGCGAAAGAGGGGTAGGAGCAGATACGCAGTATTTT.

In this sample, this clonotype turned up many times. CDR3 amino acids: CASSYSPGGDSYNEQFF. CDR3 nucleotide sequence: TGTGCCAGCAGTTACTCTCCAGGGGGAGACTCCTACAATGAGCAGTTCTTC. This chain connects TRBV6-2 or TRBV6-3 to TRBJ2-1, with 7 bases identical to TRBD1. The CDR3 is made up of 17 amino acids. Germline lookup yields CDR1 MNHEY and CDR2 SVGEGT. V shed 0 bases, J shed 0 bases, and the junction held 5 bases outside the gene matches.

Concerning this clonotype: This may be a read error: a much more frequent sequence differs by one nucleotide. This chain links TRBV11-2 with TRBJ2-1; 11 nucleotides line up with TRBD2. With V trimmed by 6 bases and J by 2 bases, 3 bases remained unmatched. The CDR3 extends over 15 amino acids. CDR1 SGHAT and CDR2 FQNNGV come from the germline V gene. The CDR3 sequence is CASREGLAAYNEQFF. Here the CDR3 DNA reads TGTGCCAGCAGAGAGGGACTAGCGGCCTACAATGAGCAGTTCTTC. Based on the CDR3 plus reference TRBV11-2 and TRBJ2-1, the full variable domain is EAGVAQSPRYKIIEKRQSVAFWCNPISGHATLYWYQQILGQGPKLLIQFQNNGVVDDSQLPKDRFSAERLKGVDSTLKIQPAKLEDSAVYLCASREGLAAYNEQFFGPGTRLTVL.

The V call is TRBV12-3 or TRBV12-4, the J call TRBJ2-1, with TRBD2 matching 11 bases. Trimming cost V 5 bases and J 8 bases; bases outside gene matches: 14. The CDR3 contains 17 residues. Here the CDR3 DNA reads TGTGCCAGCAGTGGGCAACTAGCGGGAGAGGTCAACTATGAGCAGTTCTTC. As protein: CASSGQLAGEVNYEQFF.

This chain joins TRBV4-3 and TRBJ1-6, with D unclear. Germline CDR1 LGHNA, CDR2 YSLEER. This CDR3 is 13 amino acids long. The V end lost 1 base, the J end lost 8 bases, and 6 bases lay between the germline ends. The CDR3, as DNA: TGCGCCAGCAGCCAAGGGCAGGATTCACCCCTCCACTTT. It specifies CASSQGQDSPLHF.

This clonotype was seen repeatedly, ten times or more. The chain recombines TRBV7-9 with TRBJ1-5; 7 nucleotides line up with TRBD1. The germline gives CDR1 SEHNR, CDR2 FQNEAQ (reference sequence). Trimming at V came to 5 bases and at J to 5 bases, leaving 6 bases not matched to a gene. This CDR3 region has 14 residues. CDR3 nucleotides: TGTGCCAGCAGCACATCAGGGGGAGATCAGCCCCAGCATTTT. Residues: CASSTSGGDQPQHF.

This clonotype was picked up many times. V gene TRBV11-1 combines with J gene TRBJ2-2, with D perhaps TRBD1 or TRBD2 (5 bases each). The CDR3 is 19 residues long. Germline V gene data show CDR1 as SGHAT and CDR2 as FQDESV (reference sequence). V was clipped by 1 base and J by 2 bases, with 20 bases between them. The chain's CDR3 is CASSLGLHSGGDNTGELFF. The CDR3 nucleotides read TGTGCCAGCAGCTTAGGACTTCATTCTGGGGGAGACAACACCGGGGAGCTGTTTTTT. Using reference TRBV11-1 and TRBJ2-2 for the parts outside the CDR3, the full variable domain is EAEVAQSPRYKITEKSQAVAFWCDPISGHATLYWYRQILGQGPELLVQFQDESVVDDSQLPKDRFSAERLKGVDSTLKIQPAELGDSAMYLCASSLGLHSGGDNTGELFFGEGSRLTVL.

For this clonotype: One end of the junction fails to match germline, which may point to a read error. The chain recombines TRBV7-9 with TRBJ2-2; the D gene is possibly TRBD2 (5 bases). The V gene's germline CDR1 is SEHNR and CDR2 FQNEAQ (reference sequence). The CDR3 consists of 18 residues. The CDR3: CASSLAVVRLGNTGEPFF. In nucleotides, the CDR3 is TGTGCCAGCAGCTTAGCGGTTGTCCGATTGGGGAACACCGGGGAGCCGTTTTTT. Looking up the rest from reference TRBV7-9 and TRBJ2-2 gives the full variable domain: DTGVSQNPRHKITKRGQNVTFRCDPISEHNRLYWYRQTLGQGPEFLTYFQNEAQLEKSRLLSDRFSAERPKGSFSTLEIQRTEQGDSAMYLCASSLAVVRLGNTGEPFFGEGSRLTVL.

The sample holds many counts of this clonotype. V gene TRBV30 combines with J gene TRBJ1-5; no clear D. The CDR3 totals 12 residues. Trimming left V 2 bases short and J 6 bases short, with 8 bases between. Germline CDR1 reads GTSNPN; CDR2 reads SVGIG (reference sequence). The chain's CDR3 is CAWSTSVQPQHF. The CDR3 coding sequence is TGTGCCTGGAGTACTTCGGTTCAGCCCCAGCATTTT.

A note on this clonotype: An end of the junction differs from the germline gene, which may be a read error. The chain carries TRBV7-6 and TRBJ1-1, with D possibly matching TRBD1 (5 bases). The CDR3 is made up of 17 amino acids. Germline V lookup: CDR1 SGHVS, CDR2 FNYEAQ. The CDR3 protein is CASNLAIYERGTTEAFF. In nucleotides, the CDR3 is TGTGCCAGCAACTTAGCGATATACGAAAGGGGTACCACTGAAGCTTTCTTT. The full variable domain, completed using reference TRBV7-6 and TRBJ1-1, is GAGVSQSPRYKVTKRGQDVALRCDPISGHVSLYWYRQALGQGPEFLTYFNYEAQQDKSGLPNDRFSAERPEGSISTLTIQRTEQRDSAMYRCASNLAIYERGTTEAFFGQGTRLTVV.

This clonotype was observed a few times. This may be a read error, as it is one base from a much larger clone. V and J are TRBV7-2 and TRBJ2-3; 7 bases are shared with TRBD2. With V trimmed by 5 bases and J by 8 bases, 16 bases remained unmatched. The CDR3 is made up of 16 amino acids. Germline V CDR1 and CDR2: SGHTA, FQGNSA. The DNA for the CDR3 is TGTGCCAGCAGCGTTAGGGAGGGTGGCCACAGCGGTACGCAGTATTTT. Residues: CASSVREGGHSGTQYF. Full variable domain (rest looked up from reference TRBV7-2 and TRBJ2-3): GAGVSQSPSNKVTEKGKDVELRCDPISGHTALYWYRQSLGQGLEFLIYFQGNSAPDKSGLPSDRFSAERTGGSVSTLTIQRTQQEDSAVYLCASSVREGGHSGTQYFGPGTRLTVL.

The table lists this clonotype with many counts. The chain links TRBV28 to TRBJ1-1; 10 nucleotides agree with TRBD1. Looked up from germline, CDR1 is MDHEN and CDR2 is SYDVKM. V gave up 3 bases and J gave up 5 bases; unmatched junction bases: 3. The CDR3 length is 14 residues. The CDR3, as DNA: TGTGCCAGCAGTTTCCAGGACAGGGGGACTGAAGCTTTCTTT. As protein: CASSFQDRGTEAFF. The entire variable domain, with the rest obtained from reference TRBV28 and TRBJ1-1, is as follows: DVKVTQSSRYLVKRTGEKVFLECVQDMDHENMFWYRQDPGLGLRLIYFSYDVKMKEKGDIPEGYSVSREKKERFSLILESASTNQTSMYLCASSFQDRGTEAFFGQGTRLTVV.

This clonotype showed up many times. The chain employs TRBV20-1 and TRBJ2-3, with D maybe TRBD2 (5 bases). CDR1 and CDR2 from the germline V gene are DFQATT and SNEGSKA (reference sequence). This CDR3 contains 15 residues. Trimming stripped 2 bases from V and 4 bases from J, with 16 bases between. CDR3 region: CSARRRSLAPDTQYF. The DNA for the CDR3 is TGCAGTGCTAGAAGAAGGAGTCTAGCCCCAGATACGCAGTATTTT.

This clonotype was observed many times. This rearrangement joins TRBV20-1 to TRBJ2-3, with a tentative D call TRBD2 (6 bases). Germline CDR1 reads DFQATT; CDR2 reads SNEGSKA (reference sequence). Trimming removed 5 bases from V and 2 bases from J, with 17 bases in between. The CDR3 is 15 amino acids. The CDR3 nucleotides read TGCAGTGCTGAGTGGGACTTTCTAAACACAGATACGCAGTATTTT. It specifies CSAEWDFLNTDTQYF.

The rearrangement links TRBV15 to TRBJ2-3; the match to TRBD1 covers 11 bases. The trim removed 0 bases at V and 7 bases at J, leaving 15 bases unmatched. Germline-derived CDR1 and CDR2 are LNHNV and YYDKDF (reference sequence). This CDR3 is 19 amino acids long. This chain's CDR3 is CATSRDLSTGQGEKHTQYF. The CDR3 DNA follows: TGTGCCACCAGCAGAGACCTATCTACGGGACAGGGGGAGAAGCATACGCAGTATTTT.

This clonotype was recorded at least ten times. This chain joins TRBV7-8 and TRBJ2-7; D gene uncertain. Germline lookup yields CDR1 SGHVS and CDR2 FQNEAQ. The CDR3 is made up of 15 amino acids. The V and J ends lost 2 bases and 7 bases respectively, with 18 bases between them. This chain's CDR3 is CASSLKLAGFGEQYF. CDR3 coding DNA: TGTGCCAGCAGCTTAAAGTTGGCCGGGTTTGGGGAGCAGTACTTC. Full variable domain (remainder filled in from reference TRBV7-8 and TRBJ2-7): GAGVSQSPRYKVAKRGQDVALRCDPISGHVSLFWYQQALGQGPEFLTYFQNEAQLDKSGLPSDRFFAERPEGSVSTLKIQRTQQEDSAVYLCASSLKLAGFGEQYFGPGTRLTVT.

This clonotype was detected ten times or more. The chain recombines TRBV7-2 with TRBJ2-1, with 8 bases aligning to TRBD2. Germline loops: CDR1 SGHTA, CDR2 FQGNSA. The V segment lost 1 base and the J segment 5 bases; nucleotides outside the gene matches: 4. This CDR3 is 15 amino acids long. The DNA for the CDR3 is TGTGCCAGCAGCTTAGTTCGGGGACTAGACAATGAGCAGTTCTTC. This sequence encodes CASSLVRGLDNEQFF. The full variable domain, its missing parts supplied by reference TRBV7-2 and TRBJ2-1, is GAGVSQSPSNKVTEKGKDVELRCDPISGHTALYWYRQSLGQGLEFLIYFQGNSAPDKSGLPSDRFSAERTGGSVSTLTIQRTQQEDSAVYLCASSLVRGLDNEQFFGPGTRLTVL.

The sample holds a few counts of this clonotype. The chain uses TRBV10-3 and TRBJ2-3, with D possibly being TRBD1 (6 bases). The CDR3 spans 14 residues. The germline V gene has CDR1 ENHRY and CDR2 SYGVKD. V was pared by 6 bases and J by 2 bases, with 12 bases between. The CDR3 is CAIRSTGTTDTQYF. Written as DNA, the CDR3 is TGTGCCATCAGATCAACAGGGACCACAGATACGCAGTATTTT.

In its sample, this clonotype was seen a few times. This rearrangement joins TRBV5-1 to TRBJ1-3, with 7 bases that match TRBD1. CDR1 and CDR2 (germline): SGHRS, YFSETQ. The trim removed 4 bases at V and 0 bases at J, leaving 7 bases unmatched. The CDR3 runs to 16 residues. CDR3 in amino acids: CASSPTQGPSGNTIYF. DNA for the CDR3: TGCGCCAGCAGCCCTACACAGGGGCCCTCTGGAAACACCATATATTTT.

This clonotype was picked up many times. One end of the junction varies from germline; a read error may be responsible. The rearrangement joins TRBV11-2 to TRBJ1-1, with D tentatively TRBD1 (5 bases). The CDR3 length is 17 residues. Germline CDR1 reads SGHAT; CDR2 reads FQNNGV. In DNA, the CDR3 is TGTGCCAACAGCTTAGTCGGGGGGACCGGGACCCAGGGCTTTCCTTTCTTT. Translated, it gives CANSLVGGTGTQGFPFF.

In this sample, this clonotype turned up a few times. V usage is TRBV9 and J usage is TRBJ2-7; 10 nucleotides match TRBD2. From germline, CDR1 is SGDLS and CDR2 YYNGEE. This CDR3 spans 16 amino acids. Trimming at V came to 3 bases and at J to 0 bases, leaving 6 bases not matched to a gene. Written as DNA, the CDR3 is TGTGCCAGCAGCGACCCTAGCGGGGGTAGCTCCTACGAGCAGTACTTC. Translation gives CASSDPSGGSSYEQYF.

This clonotype showed up many times. This chain links TRBV12-3 or TRBV12-4 with TRBJ2-7; possibly TRBD1 for D (5 bases). The CDR3 length is 16 residues. V lost 0 bases, J lost 5 bases, and 17 bases lay in between. The CDR3 DNA reads TGTGCCAGCAGTTTAGCCTTTATCGGCAGGGTCCACGAGCAGTACTTC. The encoded protein is CASSLAFIGRVHEQYF.

This clonotype was seen repeatedly, ten times or more. This chain joins TRBV5-1 and TRBJ1-6, with TRBD1 identical over 8 bases. This CDR3 region has 14 residues. From germline, CDR1 is SGHRS and CDR2 YFSETQ. V gave up 5 bases and J gave up 6 bases; unmatched junction bases: 4. CDR3 residues: CASRRTGTNSPLHF. CDR3 coding DNA: TGCGCCAGCAGACGGACAGGGACTAATTCACCCCTCCACTTT.

This clonotype was recorded at least ten times. The CDR3 nucleotides read TGTGCCAGCAGCTCGGCGGGAGGAAGTAATGAGCAGTTCTTC. The encoded protein is CASSSAGGSNEQFF. The chain carries TRBV7-2 and TRBJ2-1; 8 bases align to TRBD2. Germline assignment: CDR1 SGHTA and CDR2 FQGNSA. This CDR3 is built from 14 residues. The trim removed 4 bases at V and 7 bases at J, leaving 6 bases unmatched.